The 19 T cell receptor beta chains below were found in one sample sequenced in a study of radiotherapy plus CTLA-4 blockade in lung cancer. Clones were sequenced by immunoSEQ multiplex PCR, and TCRdb holds only the in-frame ones, with some missing. The sample lists tens of thousands of clones, 77% occurring once. Sequencing was performed on peripheral blood, taken from a patient treated with radiotherapy plus ipilimumab. These receptors all stem from a human donor with non-small cell lung cancer who had a partial response to radiotherapy plus ipilimumab.

This clone has only a few counts. This sequence joins TRBV6-1 and TRBJ1-4; TRBD1 agrees at 9 bases. The CDR3 extends over 15 amino acids. Looked up from germline, CDR1 is MNHNS and CDR2 is SASEGT. The V and J ends lost 3 bases and 7 bases, in that order; junction bases with no gene match: 6. DNA for the CDR3: TGTGCCAGCAGTGATAAACAGGGGGCCGGTGAAAAACTGTTTTTT. Protein: CASSDKQGAGEKLFF.

The table lists this clone with a few counts. J is TRBJ1-2 and V is TRBV5-8; possible D gene TRBD1, 5 bases. The CDR3 length is 16 residues. Between the trimmed V and J ends, which lost 0 bases and 3 bases, there was a span of 15 bases. The germline V gene encodes CDR1 SGHTS and CDR2 YDEGEE. CDR3 region: CASSLGARTGDYGYTF. As DNA, the CDR3 is TGTGCCAGCAGCTTGGGAGCCCGAACGGGGGACTATGGCTACACCTTC.

V usage is TRBV10-2 and J usage is TRBJ2-5; 8 bases agree with TRBD2. The germline V gene has CDR1 WSHSY and CDR2 SAAADI. The CDR3 has 16 amino acids. V shed 2 bases, J shed 1 base, and the junction held 6 bases outside the gene matches. This chain's CDR3 is CASSERAGGRQETQYF. The CDR3 region has the DNA TGCGCCAGCAGTGAGAGGGCGGGGGGCCGCCAAGAGACCCAGTACTTC.

The chain joins TRBV7-9 to TRBJ2-4; TRBD1 aligns across 10 bases. V was clipped by 5 bases and J by 0 bases; unmatched bases: 4. This CDR3 has 16 amino acids. Germline V lookup: CDR1 SEHNR, CDR2 FQNEAQ (reference sequence). For the CDR3, the DNA is TGTGCCAGCAGCGTGACAGGGGGCAAAGCCAAAAACATTCAGTACTTC. This codes for CASSVTGGKAKNIQYF.

CDR3: CSGGTGVREQYF. DNA for the CDR3: TGCAGCGGCGGGACAGGGGTGAGAGAGCAGTACTTC. The gene calls are TRBV29-1 and TRBJ2-7; 10 bases fit TRBD1. The germline CDR1 and CDR2 sequences are SQVTM and ANQGSEA. The CDR3 spans 12 residues. The V segment lost 7 bases and the J segment 7 bases; nucleotides outside the gene matches: 7.

This clone was observed a single time. V and J are TRBV19 and TRBJ2-3, with 7 bases aligning to TRBD2. The CDR3 is 16 amino acids. Per germline, CDR1 LNHDA and CDR2 SQIVND (reference sequence). J was trimmed by 5 bases and V by 5 bases; bases with no gene match: 13. The CDR3 nucleotides read TGTGCCAGTAGTCCGAGTCTAGCGGTATATAGAGATACGCAGTATTTT. Protein: CASSPSLAVYRDTQYF.

The chain joins TRBV28 to TRBJ2-7; D may be TRBD2 (5 bases). Per the germline V gene, CDR1 is MDHEN and CDR2 is SYDVKM. The CDR3 consists of 12 residues. Trimming removed 3 bases from V and 4 bases from J, with 7 bases in between. CDR3 loop: CASSFGDYEQYF. CDR3 DNA sequence: TGTGCCAGCAGTTTCGGGGATTACGAGCAGTACTTC.

This sequence joins TRBV6-5 and TRBJ1-1; D is undetermined. The V end lost 0 bases, the J end lost 1 base, and 9 bases lay between the germline ends. Germline-derived CDR1 and CDR2 are MNHEY and SVGAGI. The CDR3 spans 15 residues. The CDR3 here is CASSYSQDPNTEAFF. The CDR3 nucleotides read TGTGCCAGCAGTTACTCCCAGGATCCGAACACTGAAGCTTTCTTT.

This chain links TRBV28 with TRBJ2-5; D gene unclear. V was trimmed by 5 bases and J by 1 base, leaving 11 bases between them. The CDR3 spans 14 residues. The germline CDR1 and CDR2 sequences are MDHEN and SYDVKM. The CDR3, as DNA: TGTGCCAGCAGTCCCTTGGGCAGCCAAGAGACCCAGTACTTC. This gives the protein CASSPLGSQETQYF.

The V call is TRBV7-9, the J call TRBJ2-1; tentative D call: TRBD1 (6 bases). This CDR3 region has 14 residues. Germline V lookup: CDR1 SEHNR, CDR2 FQNEAQ (reference sequence). Trimming left V 3 bases short and J 12 bases short, with 18 bases between. The CDR3 DNA reads as TGTGCCAGCAGCTTCATTCGGGGTACAGGGAGGCAGTTCTTC. It encodes CASSFIRGTGRQFF.

The chain carries TRBV19 and TRBJ1-4; D is ambiguous. The CDR3 totals 16 residues. Trimming pared 3 bases from V and 5 bases from J, leaving 16 bases between. Germline V lookup: CDR1 LNHDA, CDR2 SQIVND (reference sequence). CDR3 loop: CASSMGGFGSNEKLFF. The CDR3 DNA reads TGTGCCAGTAGTATGGGAGGGTTCGGTTCGAATGAAAAACTGTTTTTT. Full variable domain (rest looked up from reference TRBV19 and TRBJ1-4): DGGITQSPKYLFRKEGQNVTLSCEQNLNHDAMYWYRQDPGQGLRLIYYSQIVNDFQKGDIAEGYSVSREKKESFPLTVTSAQKNPTAFYLCASSMGGFGSNEKLFFGSGTQLSVL.

The chain links TRBV19 to TRBJ2-5; 9 positions match TRBD2. This CDR3 spans 16 amino acids. The ends lost 3 bases at V and 3 bases at J; junction bases unmatched: 8. From germline, CDR1 is LNHDA and CDR2 SQIVND (reference sequence). The CDR3 here is CASSMRGLALKETQYF. DNA for the CDR3: TGTGCCAGTAGTATGCGGGGACTAGCTCTAAAAGAGACCCAGTACTTC.

This clone has a handful of counts. The rearrangement joins TRBV7-3 to TRBJ2-2; 12 bases line up with TRBD2. Germline V gives CDR1 SGHTA, CDR2 FQGTGA. The J segment lost 7 bases and the V segment lost 3 bases, leaving 6 bases of the junction unmatched. The CDR3 extends over 16 amino acids. CDR3 sequence reads: CASSFSSGGANGELFF. CDR3 DNA: TGTGCCAGCAGCTTCTCTAGCGGGGGGGCGAACGGGGAGCTGTTTTTT.

This chain joins TRBV5-1 and TRBJ1-2, with 9 positions matching TRBD1. CDR1 SGHRS and CDR2 YFSETQ come from the germline V gene. Germline trimming cut 0 bases from V and 8 bases from J; bases unmatched to any gene: 5. There are 14 residues in the CDR3. This CDR3 is CASSLDRGLLGYTF. CDR3 bases: TGCGCCAGCAGCTTGGACAGGGGGCTATTAGGCTACACCTTC. The full variable domain, completed using reference TRBV5-1 and TRBJ1-2, is KAGVTQTPRYLIKTRGQQVTLSCSPISGHRSVSWYQQTPGQGLQFLFEYFSETQRNKGNFPGRFSGRQFSNSRSEMNVSTLELGDSALYLCASSLDRGLLGYTFGSGTRLTVV.

This clone was seen only a few times. This chain links TRBV2 with TRBJ2-2, with 8 bases identical to TRBD2. The CDR3 consists of 15 residues. Germline-derived CDR1 and CDR2 are SNHLY and FYNNEI. With V trimmed by 8 bases and J by 5 bases, 10 bases remained unmatched. CDR3 protein: CASVRAGGGTGELFF. The CDR3 coding sequence is TGTGCCAGCGTACGGGCGGGGGGAGGTACCGGGGAGCTGTTTTTT.

This clone came up a few times. The V and J genes are TRBV7-2 and TRBJ1-1; D perhaps matches TRBD1 (5 bases). V lost 5 bases, J lost 6 bases, and 10 bases lay in between. The CDR3 sequence is 12 residues long. Germline CDR1 and CDR2: SGHTA and FQGNSA. CDR3 sequence reads: CASSPQTAEAFF. CDR3 DNA: TGTGCCAGCAGCCCCCAGACAGCTGAAGCTTTCTTT.

J is TRBJ2-7 and V is TRBV4-1, with 8 bases identical to TRBD1. Germline assignment: CDR1 MGHRA and CDR2 YSYEKL. After removal of 0 bases from V and 4 bases from J, the junction contained 8 bases not matched to a gene. The CDR3 is made up of 16 amino acids. The CDR3 here is CASSQDLGQGAYEQYF. The DNA for the CDR3 is TGCGCCAGCAGCCAAGATCTAGGACAGGGCGCGTACGAGCAGTACTTC.

The chain is built from TRBV7-3 and TRBJ1-1; a possible D gene is TRBD1 (5 bases). Germline CDR1 reads SGHTA; CDR2 reads FQGTGA. V shed 5 bases and J shed 4 bases, with 14 bases lying between them. The CDR3 runs 14 residues. The CDR3 protein is CASSPMAQGTEAFF. The CDR3 coding sequence is TGTGCCAGCAGCCCCATGGCCCAGGGCACTGAAGCTTTCTTT.

V is TRBV6-1 and J is TRBJ1-2; TRBD1 matches at 8 bases. The trim removed 6 bases at V and 0 bases at J, leaving 6 bases unmatched. Per germline, CDR1 MNHNS and CDR2 SASEGT. This CDR3 has 15 residues. CDR3: CASRDNRGSNYGYTF. CDR3 sequence (DNA): TGTGCCAGCAGAGATAACAGGGGGTCTAACTATGGCTACACCTTC.